This TCR beta chain was found in a study of blood T cell repertoires in COVID-19. Overall study context: Both acute and convalescent COVID-19 samples were obtained from the United States, Italy and Spain. Sources were T cells, B-cell-depleted T cells, or PBMCs; the material itself was cDNA or gDNA.

Trimming left V 4 bases short and J 5 bases short, with 17 bases between. Germline V gene data show CDR1 as MGHDK and CDR2 as SYGVNS. This CDR3 contains 15 residues. Under the authors' procedure: The authors estimated nucleated cell counts from reference gene primer amplification. The data were produced by immunoSEQ multiplex PCR, yet TCRdb's version contains in-frame clones alone and is incomplete. For V, J and clone size, that table is used; D and trimming come from the DNA. The sample includes about 160,000 clones, nearly 80% seen only once; the top ten take around 14%. This receptor was obtained from a woman aged 80 or over with acute or convalescent COVID-19. The source material was peripheral blood. This rearrangement joins TRBV25-1 to TRBJ2-5; a possible D gene is TRBD2 (6 bases). Here the CDR3 reads CASSVPEGPAETQYF. In DNA form, the CDR3 reads TGTGCCAGCAGTGTACCGGAGGGCCCAGCGGAGACCCAGTACTTC.